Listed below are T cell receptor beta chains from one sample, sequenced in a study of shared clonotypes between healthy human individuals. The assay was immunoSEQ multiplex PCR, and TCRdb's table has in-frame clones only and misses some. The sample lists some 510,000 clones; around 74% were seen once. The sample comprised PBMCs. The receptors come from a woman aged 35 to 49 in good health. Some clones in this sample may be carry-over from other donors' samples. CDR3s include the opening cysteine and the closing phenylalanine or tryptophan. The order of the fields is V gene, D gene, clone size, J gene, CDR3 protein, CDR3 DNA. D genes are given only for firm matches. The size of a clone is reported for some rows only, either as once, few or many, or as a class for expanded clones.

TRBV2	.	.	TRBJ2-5	CASQGRLDYQETQYF	TGTGCCAGCCAGGGGCGGCTTGACTACCAAGAGACCCAGTACTTC
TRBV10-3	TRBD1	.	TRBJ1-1	CGSRDRMNTEAFF	TGTGGGTCCAGGGACAGGATGAACACTGAAGCTTTCTTT
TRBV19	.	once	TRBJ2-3	CASSIDRQRGPDTQYF	TGTGCCAGTAGTATAGACCGACAGAGGGGCCCAGATACGCAGTATTTT
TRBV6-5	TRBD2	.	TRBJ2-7	CASSPKRTSSYEQYF	TGTGCCAGCAGTCCAAAGAGGACTAGCTCCTACGAGCAGTACTTC
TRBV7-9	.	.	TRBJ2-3	CASSLRAGTDTQYF	TGTGCCAGCAGCCTAAGGGCAGGGACAGATACGCAGTATTTT
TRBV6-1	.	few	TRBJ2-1	CASSAGASDYNEQFF	TGTGCCAGCAGTGCCGGGGCTAGCGACTACAATGAGCAGTTCTTC
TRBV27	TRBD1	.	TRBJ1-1	CASKPRDRDTEAFF	TGTGCCAGCAAGCCTCGGGACAGGGACACTGAAGCTTTCTTT
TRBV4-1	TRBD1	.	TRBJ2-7	CASSQDYGPQGAQRHAPYEQYF	TGCGCCAGCAGCCAAGATTACGGCCCTCAGGGGGCCCAACGTCATGCTCCCTACGAGCAGTACTTC
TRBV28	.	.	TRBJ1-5	CASSRSLPGNQPQHF	TGTGCCAGCAGTCGTTCCCTCCCGGGCAATCAGCCCCAGCATTTT
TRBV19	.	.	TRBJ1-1	CASSRGRGGVPEAFF	TGTGCCAGTAGCAGGGGCAGGGGAGGCGTCCCTGAAGCTTTCTTT
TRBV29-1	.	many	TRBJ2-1	CSVESGHEQFF	TGCAGCGTTGAATCGGGACATGAGCAGTTCTTC
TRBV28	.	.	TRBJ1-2	CASRDPGYGYTF	TGTGCCAGCCGGGACCCAGGCTATGGCTACACCTTC
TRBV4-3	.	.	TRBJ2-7	CASSQVFRRVPYEQYF	TGCGCCAGCAGCCAAGTGTTTAGGAGAGTCCCCTACGAGCAGTACTTC
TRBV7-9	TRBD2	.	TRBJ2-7	CASSFSGSPITYEQYF	TGTGCCAGCAGCTTTAGCGGGAGCCCGATCACCTACGAGCAGTACTTC
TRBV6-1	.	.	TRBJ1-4	CASSEAMRMWEKLFF	TGTGCCAGCAGTGAAGCGATGCGAATGTGGGAAAAACTGTTTTTT
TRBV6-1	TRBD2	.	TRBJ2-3	CASSERLAPTDTQYF	TGTGCCAGCAGTGAAAGACTAGCTCCCACAGATACGCAGTATTTT
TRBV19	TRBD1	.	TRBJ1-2	CASSGRWGQSGGYTF	TGTGCCAGTAGTGGCCGATGGGGACAGTCGGGGGGCTACACCTTC
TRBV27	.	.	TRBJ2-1	CASSREGPLYNEQFF	TGTGCCAGCAGCCGTGAGGGGCCACTTTACAATGAGCAGTTCTTC
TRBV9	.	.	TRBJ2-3	CASSGQVSTDTQYF	TGTGCCAGCAGCGGACAGGTCAGCACAGATACGCAGTATTTT
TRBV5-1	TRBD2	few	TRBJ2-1	CASSATSGFSYNEQFF	TGCGCCAGCAGCGCGACTAGCGGGTTCTCCTACAATGAGCAGTTCTTC
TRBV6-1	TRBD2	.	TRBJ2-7	CASSEARASGAYEQYF	TGTGCCAGCAGTGAAGCGCGGGCTAGCGGAGCCTACGAGCAGTACTTC
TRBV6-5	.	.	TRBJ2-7	CASSYRRGRVSYEQYF	TGTGCCAGCAGTTACCGCCGGGGGAGAGTGTCCTACGAGCAGTACTTC
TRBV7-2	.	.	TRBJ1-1	CASSLGFGNTEAFF	TGTGCCAGCAGCCTGGGCTTCGGTAACACTGAAGCTTTCTTT
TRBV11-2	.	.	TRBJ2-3	CASSPWAGENTQYF	TGTGCCAGCAGCCCCTGGGCAGGGGAAAATACGCAGTATTTT
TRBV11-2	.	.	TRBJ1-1	CASSPRGSEAFF	TGTGCCAGCAGCCCTAGGGGGTCTGAAGCTTTCTTT
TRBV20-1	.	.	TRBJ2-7	CSARGGYEQYF	TGCAGTGCTAGAGGTGGTTACGAGCAGTACTTC